This T cell receptor beta chain was identified during a study of T cells in localized non-small cell lung cancer. Profiled with immunoSEQ multiplex PCR; TCRdb holds only in-frame clones, not every one. The sample shows around 55,000 clones, about 88% of them seen only once. General study results and limits: Adjacent lung had a median approximately 50 of the 100 largest tumor clones.

As for this clone: The antigen is unknown.

CDR3 length: 15 amino acids. CDR1 is SGHAT and CDR2 is FQNNGV in the germline V gene. V gave up 2 bases and J gave up 4 bases, with 14 bases separating them. This TCR derives from a female donor with stage II lung adenocarcinoma. This specimen was PBMCs, taken before any cancer treatment. The V and J genes are TRBV11-2 and TRBJ1-2; D not certain. The CDR3 spells CASSLISTETYGYTF. CDR3 in DNA: TGTGCCAGCAGCTTAATATCCACAGAGACCTATGGCTACACCTTC.